This is a list of T cell receptor beta chains from one sample in a study of shared clonotypes between healthy human individuals. Clones were sequenced by immunoSEQ multiplex PCR, and TCRdb holds only the in-frame ones, with some missing. The table shows about 2.2 million clones, with about 93% occurring only once. Source material: naive CD8+ T cells from PBMCs. These receptors originate from a man between 18 and 29 years old in good health. Some clones in this sample may be carry-over from other donors' samples. Both conserved end residues are part of each CDR3. Each record gives: D gene, clone size, V gene, J gene, CDR3 protein, CDR3 DNA. The D gene is left open where the match is weak. Not all rows give a size; the values are once, few, many and, for expanded clones, a class.

TRBD1	NA	TRBV28	TRBJ2-5	CASSPYRGEETQYF	TGTGCCAGCAGTCCGTACAGGGGTGAAGAGACCCAGTACTTC
NA	NA	TRBV9	TRBJ2-3	CASSVTGAGTDTQYF	TGTGCCAGCAGCGTTACGGGAGCGGGTACAGATACGCAGTATTTT
NA	NA	TRBV5-6	TRBJ2-2	CASSSGTLGELFF	TGTGCCAGCAGCTCCGGGACTCTCGGGGAGCTGTTTTTT
TRBD2	NA	TRBV19	TRBJ2-5	CAGLTSEETQYF	TGTGCCGGATTGACTAGCGAAGAGACCCAGTACTTC
NA	NA	TRBV6-5	TRBJ2-2	CASSYSGGSGELFF	TGTGCCAGCAGTTACTCTGGAGGTTCCGGGGAGCTGTTTTTT
NA	NA	TRBV30	TRBJ1-1	CAWSVQLGGTPAEAFF	TGTGCCTGGAGTGTACAATTGGGGGGTACCCCCGCTGAAGCTTTCTTT
NA	NA	TRBV7-9	TRBJ2-2	CASSLGVRTGELFF	TGTGCCAGCAGTTTAGGGGTTCGTACCGGGGAGCTGTTTTTT
TRBD2	NA	TRBV4-3	TRBJ2-3	CASSQNVLAGEFTDTQYF	TGCGCCAGCAGCCAAAACGTACTAGCGGGAGAGTTCACAGATACGCAGTATTTT
NA	NA	TRBV28	TRBJ1-3	CASSFGGAGNTIYF	TGTGCCAGCAGTTTTGGCGGGGCTGGAAACACCATATATTTT
TRBD2	NA	TRBV5-1	TRBJ2-7	CASSLEGLAGWTKYEQYF	TGCGCCAGCAGCTTGGAAGGCCTAGCGGGTTGGACTAAATACGAGCAGTACTTC
TRBD1	NA	TRBV10-3	TRBJ2-7	CAISDETGAYEQYF	TGTGCCATCAGTGATGAGACAGGGGCCTACGAGCAGTACTTC
NA	NA	TRBV27	TRBJ1-2	CASSSRGVEPGVVGYTF	TGTGCCAGCAGTTCCAGGGGAGTGGAACCGGGGGTCGTCGGCTACACCTTC
TRBD1	NA	TRBV7-3	TRBJ2-2	CASSDRGTNTGELFF	TGTGCCAGCAGCGACAGGGGTACTAACACCGGGGAGCTGTTTTTT
TRBD2	NA	TRBV29-1	TRBJ2-1	CSVGGGSSYNEQFF	TGCAGCGTTGGGGGGGGTAGTTCCTACAATGAGCAGTTCTTC
NA	NA	TRBV27	TRBJ2-1	CASSPSGPSYNEQFF	TGTGCCAGCAGTCCATCCGGACCCTCCTACAATGAGCAGTTCTTC
TRBD2	once	TRBV7-3	TRBJ2-7	CASSLVLAGGSSYEQYF	TGTGCCAGCAGCTTGGTACTAGCGGGAGGATCCTCCTACGAGCAGTACTTC
NA	NA	TRBV7-3	TRBJ2-1	CASSQNSLASSYNEQFF	TGTGCCAGCAGCCAAAACAGTCTAGCGAGCTCCTACAATGAGCAGTTCTTC
NA	NA	TRBV18	TRBJ2-7	CASSPLNREQYF	TGTGCCAGCTCACCGCTGAATCGGGAGCAGTACTTC
NA	NA	TRBV5-5	TRBJ1-4	CASSSRPGGTNEKLFF	TGTGCCAGCAGCTCTAGGCCGGGGGGAACTAATGAAAAACTGTTTTTT
TRBD2	NA	TRBV11-2	TRBJ2-1	CASSSTSGSYNEQFF	TGTGCCAGCAGCTCGACTAGCGGCTCCTACAATGAGCAGTTCTTC
NA	once	TRBV13	TRBJ1-2	CASSLQGLTNYGYTF	TGTGCCAGCAGCTTACAGGGATTAACTAACTATGGCTACACCTTC
TRBD2	NA	TRBV6-5	TRBJ2-3	CASRLLAGGIDTQYF	TGTGCCAGCAGATTACTAGCGGGAGGAATAGATACGCAGTATTTT
TRBD2	NA	TRBV4-1	TRBJ2-7	CASSLSGSSYEQYF	TGCGCCAGCAGCCTAAGCGGGAGCTCCTACGAGCAGTACTTC
NA	NA	TRBV5-8	TRBJ2-7	CASSFISYEQYF	TGTGCCAGCAGCTTTATTTCCTACGAGCAGTACTTC
NA	NA	TRBV27	TRBJ2-7	CASSARTLGFYEQYF	TGTGCCAGCAGTGCCCGGACTTTAGGGTTTTACGAGCAGTACTTC
NA	NA	TRBV19	TRBJ1-5	CASSEDGYSNQPQHF	TGTGCCAGTAGTGAGGACGGTTATAGCAATCAGCCCCAGCATTTT
NA	NA	TRBV4-1	TRBJ1-1	CASSQVSLVYTEAFF	TGCGCCAGCAGCCAAGTCTCACTGGTGTACACTGAAGCTTTCTTT
TRBD1	NA	TRBV6-5	TRBJ2-1	CASSYSGTGLREQFF	TGTGCCAGCAGTTACTCCGGGACAGGGTTACGTGAGCAGTTCTTC
NA	NA	TRBV9	TRBJ2-1	CASSAGRVQKEQFF	TGTGCCAGCAGCGCCGGGAGAGTTCAGAAGGAGCAGTTCTTC
TRBD2	NA	TRBV7-3	TRBJ2-1	CASSRYLLAGGSNEQFF	TGTGCCAGCAGCAGATACCTACTAGCGGGAGGTTCCAATGAGCAGTTCTTC
NA	NA	TRBV29-1	TRBJ1-2	CSVVQGFNGYTF	TGCAGCGTGGTACAGGGATTTAATGGCTACACCTTC
TRBD1	NA	TRBV10-3	TRBJ2-5	CAISEPRDSQETQYF	TGTGCCATCAGTGAGCCCCGGGACAGCCAAGAGACCCAGTACTTC
NA	NA	TRBV7-9	TRBJ1-2	CASSPGGYTF	TGTGCCAGCAGCCCGGGGGGCTACACCTTC
NA	NA	TRBV19	TRBJ2-7	CASSPRRLGYEQYF	TGTGCCAGTAGTCCCCGCAGGTTAGGCTACGAGCAGTACTTC
NA	NA	TRBV4-2	TRBJ2-7	CASSQGGDPSYEQYF	TGTGCCAGCAGCCAAGGAGGCGACCCGTCCTACGAGCAGTACTTC
NA	NA	TRBV2	TRBJ2-1	CASSELTADLYNEQFF	TGTGCCAGCAGTGAACTGACGGCGGACCTTTACAATGAGCAGTTCTTC
NA	once	TRBV6-1	TRBJ1-2	CASSEEARGPMGYGYTF	TGTGCCAGCAGTGAAGAGGCGCGGGGGCCTATGGGCTATGGCTACACCTTC
NA	NA	TRBV7-6	TRBJ2-1	CASSFLTGPWNEQFF	TGTGCCAGCAGCTTCCTTACGGGGCCCTGGAATGAGCAGTTCTTC
NA	NA	TRBV29-1	TRBJ2-2	CSVEDLDKANTGELFF	TGCAGCGTTGAAGATCTGGACAAAGCGAACACCGGGGAGCTGTTTTTT
NA	NA	TRBV5-6	TRBJ1-3	CASSLFAEGVAGNTIYF	TGTGCCAGCAGCTTGTTTGCGGAAGGGGTCGCTGGAAACACCATATATTTT
TRBD1	NA	TRBV27	TRBJ1-2	CASSSSGTGAGYTF	TGTGCCAGCAGCTCCTCGGGGACAGGGGCGGGCTACACCTTC
NA	once	TRBV27	TRBJ1-1	CASSIRGANTEAFF	TGTGCCAGCAGTATTCGGGGGGCGAACACTGAAGCTTTCTTT
NA	NA	TRBV7-9	TRBJ2-1	CASSIDYNEQFF	TGTGCCAGCAGCATCGACTACAATGAGCAGTTCTTC
TRBD2	NA	TRBV25-1	TRBJ2-7	CASSEWKREGREQYF	TGTGCCAGCAGTGAATGGAAGCGGGAGGGGCGGGAGCAGTACTTC
TRBD1	once	TRBV28	TRBJ2-5	CASSLSVETGGRETQYF	TGTGCCAGCAGTTTATCGGTTGAGACAGGGGGCCGAGAGACCCAGTACTTC
TRBD2	once	TRBV4-3	TRBJ2-7	CASSQAPREMGEGRSYEQYF	TGCGCCAGCAGCCAAGCCCCGAGGGAGATGGGGGAGGGCCGGTCCTACGAGCAGTACTTC
NA	NA	TRBV27	TRBJ1-2	CASSMNPFYGYTF	TGTGCCAGCAGTATGAACCCGTTCTATGGCTACACCTTC
TRBD2	NA	TRBV4-1	TRBJ2-1	CASSQDLASGSGEQFF	TGCGCCAGCAGCCAAGACTTGGCTAGCGGGAGCGGCGAGCAGTTCTTC
NA	NA	TRBV15	TRBJ2-1	CATSRGLEGFHEQFF	TGTGCCACCAGCAGAGGGCTAGAGGGCTTTCATGAGCAGTTCTTC
NA	few	TRBV5-6	TRBJ1-1	CASRLMDTEAFF	TGTGCCAGCAGGTTGATGGACACTGAAGCTTTCTTT
TRBD2	NA	TRBV9	TRBJ2-7	CASSTDDVVGGFDEQYF	TGTGCCAGCAGCACGGACGACGTCGTCGGGGGGTTCGACGAGCAGTACTTC
NA	NA	TRBV6-6	TRBJ2-4	CASSRKGDIQYF	TGTGCCAGCAGTCGGAAGGGTGACATTCAGTACTTC
TRBD2	NA	TRBV7-6	TRBJ2-5	CASSLLQREGLGETQYF	TGTGCCAGCAGCCTCCTACAGCGGGAGGGCCTCGGTGAGACCCAGTACTTC
NA	NA	TRBV7-9	TRBJ1-1	CASSLGFKGTEAFF	TGTGCCAGCAGCTTAGGCTTTAAGGGAACTGAAGCTTTCTTT